This TCR beta chain was profiled in a study of T cells after yellow fever vaccination. General observations from the study: FACS-sorted repertoires could contain abundant clonotypes contaminating from the bulk population. Post-booster samples contained most primary-vaccination clones (approximately 95% CD4, approximately 88% CD8).

Production of TCR cDNA was by 5'RACE template switching, which also added a universal primer site and UMIs. TCRdb analysed the 5' RACE reads with MiXCR anew, one entry per CDR3 protein. Of under 200,000 distinct CDR3 sequences listed, 8% to 13% are singletons. This clonotype turned up a few times. Antigen unknown. Sequencing used CD8+ T cells sorted from PBMCs, obtained 15 days after the yellow fever booster vaccination. The clonotype comes from a man between 18 and 35 years old who received the YFV17D yellow fever vaccine.

CDR3 DNA sequence: TGTGCCAGCTCTCAGGACGGGGCCGCTGGAAACACCATATATTTT. Translating it yields CASSQDGAAGNTIYF. This chain uses TRBV7-2 with TRBJ1-3; the D gene is possibly TRBD1 (5 bases). Trimming cost V 8 bases and J 2 bases, with 16 bases left between them. Per germline, CDR1 SGHTA and CDR2 FQGNSA. This CDR3 spans 15 amino acids.